The TCR beta chain described here comes from a study of T cell responses to AZD1222 COVID-19 vaccine. Study findings and constraints: The reported proportion of spike-specific TCRs targeting unmutated variant regions was nearly half.

To note about this clone: The antigen remains unidentified.

This CDR3 is 15 amino acids long. Germline loops: CDR1 LNHDA, CDR2 SQIVND (reference sequence). The ends lost 7 bases at V and 2 bases at J; junction bases unmatched: 8. Sequenced by immunoSEQ multiplex PCR; TCRdb stores in-frame clones only, minus some. This sample has about 140,000 clones, with 70% to 90% found just once. This clonotype was obtained from an adult in good health. Source: peripheral blood, taken on day 0 of AZD1222 vaccination. J is TRBJ1-5 and V is TRBV19; TRBD1 agrees at 7 bases. The CDR3 nucleotides are TGTGCCAGTACCGGAGACAGGGCGGGCAATCAGCCCCAGCATTTT. This gives the protein CASTGDRAGNQPQHF.